The 22 T cell receptor beta chains presented below share a single source sample, sequenced in a study of T-cell memory formation after mild COVID-19. TCRdb ran MiXCR on the 5' RACE reads and lists one entry per CDR3 protein. The sample contains around 310,000 distinct CDR3 sequences, 13% to 15% of which appear only once. Sequenced sample: PBMCs or a T cell subset sorted from them (not recorded which). The receptor source for this set is a man between 18 and 29 years old who had mild COVID-19 (a few samples of this study predate the infection). Cell type and time point are not known.

The V gene is TRBV20-1, the J gene TRBJ2-3; 9 bases map to TRBD1. This CDR3 spans 13 amino acids. From germline, CDR1 is DFQATT and CDR2 SNEGSKA (reference sequence). V lost 8 bases to trimming and J lost 3 bases; unmatched junction nucleotides: 6. The CDR3 sequence is CSTMDRGTDTQYF. CDR3 DNA sequence: TGCAGTACTATGGACAGGGGTACAGATACGCAGTATTTT.

This clonotype was found a few times. J is TRBJ1-1 and V is TRBV5-4, with TRBD1 as a possible D gene (6 bases). This CDR3 is 17 amino acids long. CDR1 is SGHNT and CDR2 is YYREEE in the germline V gene (reference sequence). Trimming pared 3 bases from V and 0 bases from J, leaving 18 bases between. The DNA of the CDR3 is TGTGCCAGCAGCTCCAGGTCCCGGGGGCGCCTGAACACTGAAGCTTTCTTT. It specifies CASSSRSRGRLNTEAFF.

The V and J genes are TRBV7-9 and TRBJ2-7; D remains unclear. Germline lookup yields CDR1 SEHNR and CDR2 FQNEAQ (reference sequence). The length of the CDR3 is 14 residues. Trimming shortened V by 4 bases and J by 4 bases, and 14 bases separated the two germline ends. CDR3 protein: CASSSGIKIYEQYV. In DNA form, the CDR3 reads TGTGCCAGCAGCTCTGGAATAAAAATTTACGAGCAGTACGTC.

This chain links TRBV11-2 with TRBJ2-5, with TRBD1 as a possible D gene (5 bases). V was pared by 0 bases and J by 2 bases, with 13 bases between. The CDR3 spans 16 residues. Per the germline V gene, CDR1 is SGHAT and CDR2 is FQNNGV. CDR3 DNA sequence: TGTGCCAGCAGCTTAGAGCCCCGACAGCCTCAAGAGACCCAGTACTTC. Translating gives CASSLEPRQPQETQYF.

This clonotype was counted once. This sequence joins TRBV19 and TRBJ2-1; no reliable D call. Germline assignment: CDR1 LNHDA and CDR2 SQIVND (reference sequence). The CDR3 is made up of 13 amino acids. V was shortened by 1 base and J by 5 bases, with 6 bases between the two germline ends. The CDR3 region is CASSIASDNEQFF. For the CDR3, the DNA is TGTGCCAGTAGTATAGCCAGCGACAATGAGCAGTTCTTC. The variable domain in full, with the rest retrieved from reference TRBV19 and TRBJ2-1, is DGGITQSPKYLFRKEGQNVTLSCEQNLNHDAMYWYRQDPGQGLRLIYYSQIVNDFQKGDIAEGYSVSREKKESFPLTVTSAQKNPTAFYLCASSIASDNEQFFGPGTRLTVL.

The CDR3 here is CASSPFWFAKNEAFF. DNA for the CDR3: TGCGCCAGCAGCCCCTTTTGGTTCGCCAAAAATGAAGCTTTCTTT. V usage is TRBV4-1 and J usage is TRBJ1-1; no definite D call. The CDR3 covers 15 residues. V lost 4 bases, J lost 7 bases, and 19 bases lay in between. The germline gives CDR1 MGHRA, CDR2 YSYEKL.

V gene TRBV7-9 combines with J gene TRBJ1-2; 7 bases fit TRBD1. V gave up 0 bases and J gave up 6 bases; unmatched junction bases: 4. CDR1 and CDR2 (germline): SEHNR, FQNEAQ (reference sequence). CDR3 length equals 14 residues. Written as DNA, the CDR3 is TGTGCCAGCAGCTTAGCAGTGACAGGGCATGGCTACACCTTC. Residues: CASSLAVTGHGYTF.

This clonotype was seen a handful of times. CDR3 loop: CASSGRVGNEQFF. In DNA form, the CDR3 reads TGTGCCAGCAGCGGCCGGGTCGGCAATGAGCAGTTCTTC. This chain uses TRBV7-2 with TRBJ2-1; no reliable D call. The length of the CDR3 is 13 residues. The germline gives CDR1 SGHTA, CDR2 FQGNSA. The ends were cut back, 5 bases at V and 6 bases at J, with 11 bases in the middle.

This clonotype has more than one count but fewer than ten. The rearrangement joins TRBV5-1 to TRBJ1-1; weak D call: TRBD1 (5 bases). Germline assignment: CDR1 SGHRS and CDR2 YFSETQ. The germline V and J ends were trimmed by 8 bases and 5 bases, with 13 bases remaining between them. The length of the CDR3 is 12 residues. The CDR3 spells CARPSGTTEAFF. As DNA, the CDR3 is TGCGCCAGACCATCAGGGACGACTGAAGCTTTCTTT.

This clonotype has only a few counts. V and J are TRBV19 and TRBJ2-5; TRBD1 matches 11 bases. Losses at the gene ends were 10 bases for V and 4 bases for J; bases not matched to a gene: 8. Germline lookup yields CDR1 LNHDA and CDR2 SQIVND (reference sequence). The CDR3 covers 14 residues. The CDR3 is CATSTDRGLETQYF. The DNA for the CDR3 is TGTGCCACCAGTACGGACAGGGGGCTAGAGACCCAGTACTTC.

This clonotype came up a few times. The chain uses TRBV7-9 and TRBJ2-5; 7 bases align to TRBD2. Trimming at V came to 1 base and at J to 5 bases, leaving 4 bases not matched to a gene. This CDR3 is 14 amino acids long. Per germline, CDR1 SEHNR and CDR2 FQNEAQ (reference sequence). The chain's CDR3 is CASSLGTGGETQYF. CDR3 DNA sequence: TGTGCCAGCAGCTTAGGGACCGGGGGGGAGACCCAGTACTTC. Full variable domain (remainder filled in from reference TRBV7-9 and TRBJ2-5): DTGVSQNPRHKITKRGQNVTFRCDPISEHNRLYWYRQTLGQGPEFLTYFQNEAQLEKSRLLSDRFSAERPKGSFSTLEIQRTEQGDSAMYLCASSLGTGGETQYFGPGTRLLVL.

Only a few counts were recorded for this clonotype. V is TRBV7-2 and J is TRBJ2-3; weak D call: TRBD1 (6 bases). The CDR3 extends over 14 amino acids. V was clipped by 4 bases and J by 6 bases, with 14 bases between them. CDR1 is SGHTA, CDR2 FQGNSA, per germline. The CDR3 here is CASSSMSGADTQYF. The DNA of the CDR3 is TGTGCCAGCAGCTCGATGTCAGGGGCGGATACGCAGTATTTT.

This clonotype was detected a few times. The chain recombines TRBV29-1 with TRBJ2-5; 8 nucleotides align to TRBD2. Germline V lookup: CDR1 SQVTM, CDR2 ANQGSEA. This CDR3 has 15 residues. V gave up 7 bases and J gave up 5 bases; unmatched junction bases: 15. The chain's CDR3 is CSGTTTGGPEETQYF. Written as DNA, the CDR3 is TGCAGCGGAACCACAACGGGGGGGCCGGAGGAGACCCAGTACTTC.

This clonotype showed up just a few times. This chain joins TRBV6-2 or TRBV6-3 and TRBJ2-2, with D hard to call. Deletions cut 2 bases from V and 4 bases from J, with 8 bases between. The germline CDR1 and CDR2 sequences are MNHEY and SVGEGT. CDR3 length: 14 residues. The CDR3 reads CASSYGPRTGELFF. The CDR3 bases are TGTGCCAGCAGTTACGGGCCCCGCACCGGGGAGCTGTTTTTT.

CDR3 amino acids: CASRTGYRVRGEDTQYF. CDR3 nucleotide sequence: TGTGCCAGCAGGACAGGATACAGGGTACGCGGCGAAGATACGCAGTATTTT. V gene TRBV6-6 combines with J gene TRBJ2-3; D might be TRBD1 (6 bases). Trimming pared 6 bases from V and 5 bases from J, leaving 24 bases between. This CDR3 is 17 amino acids long. CDR1 and CDR2 from the germline V gene are MNHNY and SVGAGI (reference sequence).

This clonotype was observed many times. V is TRBV5-1 and J is TRBJ2-5; D not resolved. Deletions cut 3 bases from V and 3 bases from J, with 9 bases between. This CDR3 is built from 13 residues. In germline, CDR1 is SGHRS, CDR2 YFSETQ. The CDR3 protein is CASSWREEETQYF. As DNA, the CDR3 is TGCGCCAGCAGCTGGAGAGAAGAAGAGACCCAGTACTTC.

CDR3 region: CSARGGTSSTDTQYF. CDR3 DNA: TGCAGTGCTAGAGGGGGGACTTCTAGCACAGATACGCAGTATTTT. V usage is TRBV20-1 and J usage is TRBJ2-3, with D perhaps TRBD2 (6 bases). CDR3 size: 15 residues. In germline, CDR1 is DFQATT, CDR2 SNEGSKA (reference sequence). V was clipped by 1 base and J by 0 bases, with 11 bases between them.

V usage is TRBV5-3 and J usage is TRBJ2-2, with 7 bases fitting TRBD1. TRBV5-3 belongs to the ORF category, with a function that is uncertain. The CDR3 totals 17 residues. J gave up 1 base and V 2 bases, and 8 bases lay outside the gene matches. CDR3 nucleotides: TGTGCCAGAAGCTTCCTTGAGGGACAGCAGAACACCGGGGAGCTGTTTTTT. The encoded protein is CARSFLEGQQNTGELFF.

The sample holds a few counts of this clonotype. The V gene is TRBV30, the J gene TRBJ2-1; D not certain. V shed 3 bases and J shed 9 bases, with 9 bases lying between them. Germline CDR1 and CDR2: GTSNPN and SVGIG (reference sequence). The CDR3 has 11 amino acids. For the CDR3, the DNA is TGTGCCTGGAGGGGATGGAGTGAGCAGTTCTTC. This translates into CAWRGWSEQFF.

This clonotype occurred a few times. The J gene is TRBJ2-5, the V gene TRBV12-3 or TRBV12-4, with TRBD2 identical over 12 bases. The CDR3 length is 15 residues. V gave up 5 bases and J gave up 5 bases; unmatched junction bases: 6. The CDR3 sequence: CASSPRTSGTETQYF. DNA of the CDR3: TGTGCCAGCAGTCCGAGGACTAGCGGGACGGAGACCCAGTACTTC.

This clonotype has only a few counts. V gene TRBV7-6 combines with J gene TRBJ2-1; the D gene could be TRBD1 or TRBD2 (6 bases each). Germline CDR1 reads SGHVS; CDR2 reads FNYEAQ. The V and J ends lost 4 bases and 6 bases respectively, with 16 bases between them. The CDR3 runs to 15 residues. CDR3 coding DNA: TGTGCCAGCAGCTCAGTACACAGGGACTCCAATGAGCAGTTCTTC. As protein: CASSSVHRDSNEQFF.

The chain has TRBV7-9 and TRBJ2-2, with TRBD1 matching over 7 bases. Germline loops: CDR1 SEHNR, CDR2 FQNEAQ (reference sequence). Trimming cost V 6 bases and J 0 bases; bases outside gene matches: 10. The CDR3 has 17 residues. CDR3 sequence: CASRLQGWDPNTGELFF. The CDR3 DNA reads as TGTGCCAGCAGGTTACAGGGGTGGGACCCGAACACCGGGGAGCTGTTTTTT.